The entry that follows covers one TCR beta chain sequence. Treatment noted: around 19 received Ad26.COV2.S at low or high dose, single or two shots; about 5 received placebo; per-sample allocation not given. Vaccine and placebo recipients were sampled on day 63 after the first injection. This specimen belongs to a study of Ad26.COV2.S vaccination and SARS-CoV-2 variants. This CDR3 comprises 14 residues. With 5 bases removed from V and 5 bases from J, the gap between germline ends came to 15 bases. The germline V gene has CDR1 MNHEY and CDR2 SVGEGT. Generated by immunoSEQ multiplex PCR, the TCRdb table keeps only in-frame clones and is missing some. The data show 380,000 or so clones, about 87% seen once.

The chain combines TRBV6-2 or TRBV6-3 with TRBJ2-5; D is possibly TRBD2 (6 bases). This receptor was obtained from a person aged 18-60 years who received the Ad26.COV2.S COVID-19 vaccine or a placebo. Source: peripheral blood, taken in a trial of Ad26.COV2.S vaccine versus placebo. The CDR3: CASSPGGRAETQYF. CDR3 DNA sequence: TGTGCCAGCAGTCCCGGGGGAAGGGCGGAGACCCAGTACTTC.